The 18 T cell receptor beta chains given below trace back to one sample, sequenced in a study of shared clonotypes between healthy human individuals. The table came from immunoSEQ multiplex PCR; TCRdb's copy has only in-frame clones and leaves some out. The table has approximately 1.5 million clones, roughly 98% seen once. Sequences were obtained from naive CD4+ T cells sorted from blood. The subset here: CD45RA+ positively selected. The receptors stem from a man younger than 40 in good health.

V and J are TRBV18 and TRBJ2-7, with 8 bases matching TRBD1. The J segment lost 2 bases and the V segment lost 3 bases, leaving 6 bases of the junction unmatched. Germline V lookup: CDR1 KGHSH, CDR2 LQKENI. This CDR3 is 15 amino acids long. This CDR3 is CASSPRGQGAYEQYF. CDR3 sequence (DNA): TGTGCCAGCTCACCCCGCGGACAGGGAGCCTACGAGCAGTACTTC.

CDR3 amino acids: CASSPGTSGNSEQYF. Here the CDR3 DNA reads TGTGCCAGCAGCCCCGGGACTAGCGGGAATTCCGAGCAGTACTTC. The chain couples TRBV5-4 to TRBJ2-7, with 13 bases identical to TRBD2. The V gene end was trimmed by 4 bases and the J gene end by 6 bases; junction bases not matched to a gene: 7. CDR3 length: 15 amino acids. Germline lookup yields CDR1 SGHNT and CDR2 YYREEE (reference sequence).

The V gene is TRBV7-9, the J gene TRBJ1-2; no clear D. This CDR3 contains 13 residues. Trimming cost V 2 bases and J 8 bases, with 12 bases left between them. The germline CDR1 and CDR2 sequences are SEHNR and FQNEAQ (reference sequence). The CDR3 DNA reads as TGTGCCAGCAGCTTAAGTCCGGCTCTCGGCTACACCTTC. Its protein product is CASSLSPALGYTF.

This chain joins TRBV6-5 and TRBJ2-3; 13 bases line up with TRBD2. This CDR3 has 16 amino acids. Germline trimming cut 3 bases from V and 5 bases from J; bases unmatched to any gene: 5. Looked up from germline, CDR1 is MNHEY and CDR2 is SVGAGI. The CDR3 bases are TGTGCCAGCAGTTATACTAGCGGGAGGGCCTTAGATACGCAGTATTTT. It encodes CASSYTSGRALDTQYF.

This chain connects TRBV7-9 to TRBJ2-4, with 9 bases aligning to TRBD1. The CDR3 has 13 amino acids. The germline V gene encodes CDR1 SEHNR and CDR2 FQNEAQ (reference sequence). The ends lost 5 bases at V and 5 bases at J; junction bases unmatched: 1. CDR3: CASSGDRENIQYF. CDR3 coding DNA: TGTGCCAGCAGCGGGGACAGGGAAAACATTCAGTACTTC. The whole variable domain, remainder taken from reference TRBV7-9 and TRBJ2-4, is DTGVSQNPRHKITKRGQNVTFRCDPISEHNRLYWYRQTLGQGPEFLTYFQNEAQLEKSRLLSDRFSAERPKGSFSTLEIQRTEQGDSAMYLCASSGDRENIQYFGAGTRLSVL.

J is TRBJ2-2 and V is TRBV28; weak D call: TRBD1 (6 bases). Germline values: CDR1 MDHEN, CDR2 SYDVKM. Trimming took off 7 bases at V and 1 base at J, with 13 bases between the two ends. CDR3 size: 15 residues. For the CDR3, the DNA is TGTGCCAGCAAAAGGCAGGGGAGGAACACCGGGGAGCTGTTTTTT. The encoded protein is CASKRQGRNTGELFF.

This clone appeared once. The chain is built from TRBV18 and TRBJ2-7; 7 bases match TRBD1. V lost 8 bases and J lost 7; bases outside the gene matches: 17. Looked up from germline, CDR1 is KGHSH and CDR2 is LQKENI. This CDR3 contains 15 residues. In DNA, the CDR3 is TGTGCCAGCGGAAATTTGGGACAGATGATCGGGGAGCAGTACTTC. Encoded protein: CASGNLGQMIGEQYF.

The chain links TRBV5-1 to TRBJ2-7; TRBD1 is a possible D gene (7 bases). Trimming took 4 bases from V and 0 from J, leaving 11 bases between them. The CDR3 covers 14 residues. Looked up from germline, CDR1 is SGHRS and CDR2 is YFSETQ. DNA for the CDR3: TGCGCCAGCAGCATGGAGGGGGCCTCCTACGAGCAGTACTTC. Translating it yields CASSMEGASYEQYF.

A remark on this clone: The sample carries other DNA sequences with the same CDR3. V is TRBV11-2 and J is TRBJ2-3, with D perhaps matching TRBD1 (5 bases). With 3 bases removed from V and 3 bases from J, the gap between germline ends came to 7 bases. Germline assignment: CDR1 SGHAT and CDR2 FQNNGV. The CDR3 length is 13 residues. The CDR3 region has the DNA TGTGCCAGCAGCTTGCCAGGGACAGATACGCAGTATTTT. Residues: CASSLPGTDTQYF. Based on the CDR3 plus reference TRBV11-2 and TRBJ2-3, the full variable domain is EAGVAQSPRYKIIEKRQSVAFWCNPISGHATLYWYQQILGQGPKLLIQFQNNGVVDDSQLPKDRFSAERLKGVDSTLKIQPAKLEDSAVYLCASSLPGTDTQYFGPGTRLTVL.

V gene TRBV30 combines with J gene TRBJ1-3; the D is unclear. V was clipped by 3 bases and J by 0 bases, with 9 bases between them. Germline V gene lookup returns CDR1 GTSNPN and CDR2 SVGIG (reference sequence). The CDR3 is 14 amino acids. This chain's CDR3 is CAWSSDNSGNTIYF. The DNA for the CDR3 is TGTGCCTGGAGCAGTGACAACTCTGGAAACACCATATATTTT. The full variable domain, with the rest looked up from reference TRBV30 and TRBJ1-3, is SQTIHQWPATLVQPVGSPLSLECTVEGTSNPNLYWYRQAAGRGLQLLFYSVGIGQISSEVPQNLSASRPQDRQFILSSKKLLLSDSGFYLCAWSSDNSGNTIYFGEGSWLTVV.

This CDR3 is CASSQSRSTDTQYF. CDR3 bases: TGTGCCAGCAGCCAATCCCGCTCCACAGATACGCAGTATTTT. V usage is TRBV7-2 and J usage is TRBJ2-3; D uncertain. V lost 5 bases, J lost 2 bases, and 11 bases lay in between. Germline-derived CDR1 and CDR2 are SGHTA and FQGNSA. The CDR3 runs 14 residues.

This chain uses TRBV27 with TRBJ2-1, with 13 nucleotides matching TRBD2. Germline V gene sequence: CDR1 MNHEY, CDR2 SMNVEV (reference sequence). The trim removed 5 bases at V and 5 bases at J, leaving 6 bases unmatched. This CDR3 has 16 amino acids. CDR3 residues: CASSLLGLAGNNEQFF. CDR3 in DNA: TGTGCCAGCAGTCTATTGGGACTAGCGGGAAACAATGAGCAGTTCTTC.

The V gene is TRBV6-1, the J gene TRBJ2-1; 7 bases are a match to TRBD2. The J segment lost 0 bases and the V segment lost 0 bases, leaving 5 bases of the junction unmatched. The CDR3 is made up of 17 amino acids. Germline values: CDR1 MNHNS, CDR2 SASEGT. CDR3 sequence reads: CASSEAQRTSSYNEQFF. The CDR3 DNA is TGTGCCAGCAGTGAAGCGCAACGGACTAGCTCCTACAATGAGCAGTTCTTC.

The V gene is TRBV10-3, the J gene TRBJ1-4; possible D gene TRBD1, 5 bases. Germline V gene sequence: CDR1 ENHRY, CDR2 SYGVKD. Trimming left V 7 bases short and J 3 bases short, with 15 bases between. The CDR3 is 15 residues long. The CDR3 coding sequence is TGTGCCATCAAAAGGGATGGGGCCCCTAATGAAAAACTGTTTTTT. Amino acid sequence: CAIKRDGAPNEKLFF.

The chain carries TRBV5-1 and TRBJ1-1; unclear D gene. The germline V gene has CDR1 SGHRS and CDR2 YFSETQ. This CDR3 is built from 14 residues. Trimming took off 5 bases at V and 0 bases at J, with 11 bases between the two ends. CDR3 DNA: TGCGCCAGCAGGACGGAGACCCTGAACACTGAAGCTTTCTTT. Its protein product is CASRTETLNTEAFF.

The chain combines TRBV18 with TRBJ1-5; D may be TRBD1 (5 bases). The CDR3 covers 15 residues. Germline lookup yields CDR1 KGHSH and CDR2 LQKENI. V lost 1 base and J lost 7, with 14 bases in between. CDR3 nucleotides: TGTGCCAGCTCACCACAGCAGGGCGAGGAACAGCCCCAGCATTTT. As protein: CASSPQQGEEQPQHF.

The chain recombines TRBV6-5 with TRBJ1-1; no clear D. The V end lost 6 bases, the J end lost 11 bases, and 25 bases lay between the germline ends. There are 15 residues in the CDR3. Germline V lookup: CDR1 MNHEY, CDR2 SVGAGI. CDR3 nucleotides: TGTGCCAGCAGCCCTAGGTTTGACGGCCCGGGGAATGCTTTCTTT. Protein: CASSPRFDGPGNAFF.

This clone was observed once. The genes are TRBV7-2 and TRBJ2-7; D is possibly TRBD1 or TRBD2 (5 bases each). The CDR3 is 15 residues long. CDR1 SGHTA and CDR2 FQGNSA come from the germline V gene. Trimming removed 2 bases from V and 5 bases from J, with 16 bases in between. The CDR3 bases are TGTGCCAGCAGCTTATTATCGGGGCGGCTCAACGAGCAGTACTTC. The encoded protein is CASSLLSGRLNEQYF.